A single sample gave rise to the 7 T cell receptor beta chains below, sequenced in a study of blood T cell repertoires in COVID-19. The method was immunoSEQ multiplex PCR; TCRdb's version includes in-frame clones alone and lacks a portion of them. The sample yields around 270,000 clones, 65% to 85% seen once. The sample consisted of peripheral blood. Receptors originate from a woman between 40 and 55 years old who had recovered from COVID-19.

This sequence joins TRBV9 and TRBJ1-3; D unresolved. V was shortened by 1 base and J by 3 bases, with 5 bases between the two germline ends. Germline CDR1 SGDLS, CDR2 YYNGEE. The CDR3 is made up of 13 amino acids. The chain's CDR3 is CASSVTDGNTIYF. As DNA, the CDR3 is TGTGCCAGCAGCGTAACAGATGGAAACACCATATATTTT.

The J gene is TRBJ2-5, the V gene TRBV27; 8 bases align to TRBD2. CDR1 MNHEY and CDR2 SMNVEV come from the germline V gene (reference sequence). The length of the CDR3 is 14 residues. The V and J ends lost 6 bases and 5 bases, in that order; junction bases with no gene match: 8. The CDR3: CASRLTSAAETQYF. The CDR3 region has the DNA TGTGCCAGCAGACTGACTAGCGCCGCGGAGACCCAGTACTTC.

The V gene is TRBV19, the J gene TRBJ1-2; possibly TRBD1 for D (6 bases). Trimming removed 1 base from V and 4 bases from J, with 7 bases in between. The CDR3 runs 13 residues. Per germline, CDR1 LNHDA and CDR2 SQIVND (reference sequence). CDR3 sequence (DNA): TGTGCCAGTAGTATAGTAGGGGGCTATGGCTACACCTTC. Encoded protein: CASSIVGGYGYTF. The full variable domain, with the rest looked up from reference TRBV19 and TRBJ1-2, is DGGITQSPKYLFRKEGQNVTLSCEQNLNHDAMYWYRQDPGQGLRLIYYSQIVNDFQKGDIAEGYSVSREKKESFPLTVTSAQKNPTAFYLCASSIVGGYGYTFGSGTRLTVV.

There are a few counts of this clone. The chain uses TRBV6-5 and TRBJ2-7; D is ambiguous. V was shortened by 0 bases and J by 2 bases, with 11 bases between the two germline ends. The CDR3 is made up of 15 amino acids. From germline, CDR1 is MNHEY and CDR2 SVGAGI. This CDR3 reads CASSYSFTEPYEQYF. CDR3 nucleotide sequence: TGTGCCAGCAGTTACTCGTTTACAGAGCCCTACGAGCAGTACTTC.

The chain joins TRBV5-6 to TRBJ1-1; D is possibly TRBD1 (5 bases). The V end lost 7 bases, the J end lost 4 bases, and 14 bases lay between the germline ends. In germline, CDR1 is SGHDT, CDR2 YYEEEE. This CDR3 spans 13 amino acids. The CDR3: CASLGVLGTEAFF. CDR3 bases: TGTGCCAGCTTAGGGGTACTCGGCACTGAAGCTTTCTTT.

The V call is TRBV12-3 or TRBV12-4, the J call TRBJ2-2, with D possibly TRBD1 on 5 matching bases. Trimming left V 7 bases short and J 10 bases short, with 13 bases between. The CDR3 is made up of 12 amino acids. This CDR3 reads CASTPQGSELFF. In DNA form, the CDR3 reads TGTGCCAGCACCCCCCAGGGCTCGGAGCTGTTTTTT.

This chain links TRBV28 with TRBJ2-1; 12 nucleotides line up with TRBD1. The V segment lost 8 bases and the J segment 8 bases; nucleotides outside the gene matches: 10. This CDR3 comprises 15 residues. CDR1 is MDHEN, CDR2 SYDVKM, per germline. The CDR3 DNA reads TGTGCCAGCGTGACCGGGACAGGGGGCCTCGATGAGCAGTTCTTC. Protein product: CASVTGTGGLDEQFF.